This TCR beta chain derives from a study of blood T cell repertoires in COVID-19. Method: immunoSEQ multiplex PCR; TCRdb's copy keeps in-frame clones and lacks some. The repertoire holds 200,000 to 250,000 clones, 80% to 90% seen once, with around 0.97% in the top ten. V was pared by 8 bases and J by 11 bases, with 15 bases between. Germline values: CDR1 MNHEY, CDR2 SVGAGI. The CDR3 covers 11 residues. Material for sequencing was peripheral blood. The receptor's source is a middle-aged man with acute or convalescent COVID-19. This chain links TRBV6-5 with TRBJ1-1, with D unclear. CDR3 nucleotides: TGTGCCAGCCGAGACACCCCTATGGCTTTCTTT. Amino acids: CASRDTPMAFF.